The clone carrying this T cell receptor beta chain turned up a few times. Its specificity is unknown. The sample comes from a study of radiation and T cells in renal cell carcinoma. CDR1 and CDR2 (germline): ENHRY, SYGVKD. The CDR3 is 16 residues long. The J segment lost 4 bases and the V segment lost 3 bases, leaving 9 bases of the junction unmatched. Study-wide results and limits: In blood, top tumor clones expanded by 2 weeks, shrinking by 4.

Described time point: baseline pretreatment blood. Treatment meaning: 15 Gy SBRT to primary tumor, nephrectomy 4 weeks later. Serial blood draws occurred at baseline and 2 and 4 weeks post-SBRT. The patient's renal cell carcinoma had clear cell pathology. This table comes from immunoSEQ multiplex PCR, and its TCRdb copy is limited to in-frame clones, with some not included. This table has around 140,000 clones, approximately 87% appearing once. Here the sequenced sample was blood, taken from a patient whose treatment included radiotherapy and nephrectomy. The chain carries TRBV10-3 and TRBJ1-1; 9 bases agree with TRBD1. The receptor was isolated from a woman between 50 and 59 years old with renal cell carcinoma. The CDR3 DNA sequence: TGTGCCATCAGTGAATACGGACAGGGGCAGGGCACTGAAGCTTTCTTT. Protein: CAISEYGQGQGTEAFF.